A selection of T cell receptor beta chains follows, all from one sample in a study of cytomegalovirus exposure and HLA in healthy donors. The table came from immunoSEQ multiplex PCR; TCRdb's copy has only in-frame clones and leaves some out. The sample holds around 200,000 clones, around 83% seen once. The sequencing sample was made of PBMCs. Every receptor here comes from a girl between 10 and 17 years old in good health and CMV-seronegative. CDR3s leave out the opening cysteine and the closing phenylalanine or tryptophan. Only part of the rows carry a size: once, few, many, or a class if the clone is expanded.

TRBV2	-	TRBJ1-5	ASSPDSQGRPQH
TRBV28	-	TRBJ2-7	ASSLLTREQY
TRBV5-1	once	TRBJ2-1	ASSLVEARVHNEQF
TRBV28	few	TRBJ2-7	ASSKGGTGDYEQY
TRBV5-8	once	TRBJ2-7	ASSLVTGAGEQY
TRBV18	-	TRBJ2-7	ASSPSKAGPYEQY
TRBV29-1	-	-	SALSGSSYEQY
TRBV4-2	-	TRBJ2-2	ASSRQRDRYTGELF
TRBV4-2	-	TRBJ2-1	ASSQDSLAGVYNEQF
TRBV21-1	-	TRBJ2-1	ASSKEGGRSWTARPIRF
TRBV27	once	TRBJ2-7	ASSLKDTAYEQY
TRBV27	-	TRBJ1-5	ASSNRGRSQPQH
TRBV29-1	-	TRBJ2-3	SVEVDRNSIYTQY
TRBV6-1	few	TRBJ2-7	ASSEAGWGVSSYEQY
TRBV29-1	few	TRBJ1-1	SVPGQGSEAF
TRBV28	-	TRBJ2-5	ASSLAGLADLQETQY
TRBV2	-	TRBJ2-7	ASSGGVGAQEQY
TRBV11-2	-	TRBJ2-7	ASSLLGRPYEQY
TRBV7-6	-	TRBJ2-5	ASRFDRQETQY
TRBV4-3	-	TRBJ2-5	ASSQDTSGSEQY
TRBV6-5	-	-	ASSSNGGSSYEQY
TRBV6-6	few	TRBJ2-7	ASGRDYEQY
TRBV5-1	-	TRBJ2-1	ASSLTSGVSYNEQF
TRBV5-4	-	TRBJ2-3	ASSLAWLAGGSTDTQY
TRBV5-1	-	TRBJ1-4	ASSLGRQGNEKLF
TRBV7-9	-	TRBJ1-5	ASSHGGQGAGQPQH
TRBV30	-	TRBJ2-1	AWRRLAGGIDEQF
TRBV6-1	-	TRBJ2-7	ASSGRYDEQY
TRBV5-4	-	TRBJ2-5	ASSRAGAAGETQY
TRBV7-2	-	TRBJ2-1	ASSPRERLVGEQF
TRBV19	-	TRBJ1-1	ASSITGLVNTEAF
TRBV18	-	TRBJ2-4	ASSPPWQGAQVAKNIQY
TRBV5-1	few	TRBJ1-5	ASSLDWASNQPQH
TRBV30	-	TRBJ2-2	ALAPANEEGELF
TRBV19	once	TRBJ2-7	ASRRTGENEQY
TRBV5-4	-	TRBJ1-2	ASRPDRVLYGYT
TRBV28	-	TRBJ1-2	ASSFGSGRDYGYT
TRBV2	-	TRBJ2-5	ASSVAGTQY
TRBV7-8	-	TRBJ2-7	ASSLEQGIVAYEQY
TRBV28	-	TRBJ1-1	ASSLVGLKNAEAF
TRBV19	-	TRBJ1-5	ASSIAYNQPQH
TRBV7-9	once	TRBJ2-2	ASTDRAATGELF
TRBV2	few	TRBJ1-4	ASSEGSWSEKLF